This TCR beta chain was retrieved from a study of blood T cell repertoires in COVID-19. The data were produced by immunoSEQ multiplex PCR, yet TCRdb's version contains in-frame clones alone and is incomplete. The repertoire holds hundreds of thousands of clones, with around 80% as singletons. Trimming at V came to 1 base and at J to 4 bases, leaving 6 bases not matched to a gene. Germline V lookup: CDR1 MGHRA, CDR2 YSYEKL. This CDR3 has 15 residues. The chain recombines TRBV4-1 with TRBJ2-7, with 8 bases matching TRBD1. Sequencing input: peripheral blood. This sequence was found in a woman in her thirties or forties with active or convalescent COVID-19. The CDR3 DNA reads as TGCGCCAGCAGCCAAGGTCGGACAGGGCTATACGAGCAGTACTTC. Translated: CASSQGRTGLYEQYF.